Listed here are 18 T cell receptor beta chains from one sample, sequenced in a study of blood T cell repertoires in COVID-19. Using immunoSEQ multiplex PCR, the repertoire was profiled, and TCRdb retains in-frame clones only, with some absent. The sample consists of some 300,000 clones, 70% to 90% of them appearing once. Sequencing used peripheral blood. The receptors come from a young woman who had recovered from COVID-19.

The chain uses TRBV4-1 and TRBJ2-3; TRBD2 aligns across 7 bases. V was pared by 1 base and J by 9 bases, with 10 bases of the junction left unmatched. This CDR3 has 15 amino acids. Germline V gives CDR1 MGHRA, CDR2 YSYEKL. For the CDR3, the DNA is TGCGCCAGCAGCCAAGTGGGGGGGAGGTCAGGGACGCAGTATTTT. Translation: CASSQVGGRSGTQYF.

This chain uses TRBV6-2 or TRBV6-3 with TRBJ1-1, with 7 bases identical to TRBD1. There are 14 residues in the CDR3. The germline V gene has CDR1 MNHEY and CDR2 SVGEGT. Trimming at V came to 5 bases and at J to 3 bases, leaving 6 bases not matched to a gene. The CDR3 DNA reads as TGTGCCAGCAGTACCAGGGGGTCGGACACTGAAGCTTTCTTT. Protein product: CASSTRGSDTEAFF.

This clone was detected only a few times. The chain carries TRBV29-1 and TRBJ1-1; D not certain. From germline, CDR1 is SQVTM and CDR2 ANQGSEA. V lost 4 bases to trimming and J lost 0 bases, with 6 bases between them. The CDR3 consists of 12 residues. Here the CDR3 reads CSVGVLNTEAFF. CDR3 nucleotides: TGCAGCGTTGGAGTCCTGAACACTGAAGCTTTCTTT.

The chain combines TRBV11-2 with TRBJ2-3; 11 nucleotides match TRBD2. The CDR3 runs to 16 residues. With V trimmed by 5 bases and J by 6 bases, 10 bases remained unmatched. The V gene's germline CDR1 is SGHAT and CDR2 FQNNGV. CDR3 nucleotide sequence: TGTGCCAGCAGCCCGGCTAGCGGGGGGCGGAGGGATACGCAGTATTTT. The encoded protein is CASSPASGGRRDTQYF.

The V call is TRBV4-2, the J call TRBJ2-7, with D perhaps TRBD2 (5 bases). Trimming removed 3 bases at V and 5 bases at J, with 20 bases between. The CDR3 runs 16 residues. Germline lookup yields CDR1 LGHNA and CDR2 YNFKEQ. Here the CDR3 reads CASSQTDLQGSHEQYF. Here the CDR3 DNA reads TGTGCCAGCAGCCAGACCGATTTGCAAGGGAGCCACGAGCAGTACTTC.

The rearrangement links TRBV6-2 or TRBV6-3 to TRBJ2-2, with 8 bases identical to TRBD1. CDR3 length: 15 residues. Germline CDR1 and CDR2: MNHEY and SVGEGT. V was pared by 5 bases and J by 6 bases, with 8 bases of the junction left unmatched. The CDR3 here is CASSPTGVMAGELFF. Here the CDR3 DNA reads TGTGCCAGCAGTCCGACAGGGGTAATGGCCGGGGAGCTGTTTTTT.

The chain employs TRBV10-3 and TRBJ1-2; the match to TRBD1 covers 8 bases. The CDR3 extends over 16 amino acids. CDR1 and CDR2 from the germline V gene are ENHRY and SYGVKD. V gave up 1 base and J gave up 4 bases; unmatched junction bases: 8. CDR3 sequence: CAISEFGDRILYGYTF. DNA for the CDR3: TGTGCCATCAGTGAGTTTGGGGACAGGATCCTCTATGGCTACACCTTC.

The V gene is TRBV24-1, the J gene TRBJ1-5, with D possibly being TRBD1 (5 bases). CDR1 is KGHDR and CDR2 is SFDVKD in the germline V gene. This CDR3 region has 18 residues. Trimming took off 5 bases at V and 4 bases at J, with 23 bases between the two ends. Here the CDR3 reads CATSAGRVSGNTNQPQHF. The CDR3 DNA reads as TGTGCCACCAGTGCCGGCAGGGTCTCCGGCAATACAAATCAGCCCCAGCATTTT.

The rearrangement uses TRBV6-1 and TRBJ2-5, with TRBD1 matching over 8 bases. With V trimmed by 1 base and J by 5 bases, 9 bases remained unmatched. This CDR3 is 16 amino acids long. CDR1 is MNHNS and CDR2 is SASEGT in the germline V gene. CDR3: CASSEVHGQGGETQYF. In DNA, the CDR3 is TGTGCCAGCAGTGAAGTTCATGGACAGGGAGGTGAGACCCAGTACTTC.

In this sample, this clone turned up once. The chain couples TRBV6-2 or TRBV6-3 to TRBJ1-5, with D maybe TRBD1 (5 bases). V lost 6 bases to trimming and J lost 3 bases, with 21 bases between them. CDR3 length equals 17 residues. The germline V gene encodes CDR1 MNHEY and CDR2 SVGEGT. CDR3 in amino acids: CASSTDSRYISNQPQHF. CDR3 in DNA: TGTGCCAGCAGCACTGACAGTCGATATATTTCCAATCAGCCCCAGCATTTT.

CDR3 coding DNA: TGTGCCAGCAGCTTAGAAAGGAGCTACTATGGCTACACCTTC. Residues: CASSLERSYYGYTF. The chain couples TRBV7-2 to TRBJ1-2; D gene ambiguous. Germline V lookup: CDR1 SGHTA, CDR2 FQGNSA. CDR3 length equals 14 residues. Trimming left V 1 base short and J 3 bases short, with 9 bases between. Looking up the rest from reference TRBV7-2 and TRBJ1-2 gives the full variable domain: GAGVSQSPSNKVTEKGKDVELRCDPISGHTALYWYRQSLGQGLEFLIYFQGNSAPDKSGLPSDRFSAERTGGSVSTLTIQRTQQEDSAVYLCASSLERSYYGYTFGSGTRLTVV.

This clone appeared a single time. The genes are TRBV7-9 and TRBJ2-5; TRBD1 aligns across 7 bases. The CDR3 runs 14 residues. CDR1 is SEHNR, CDR2 FQNEAQ, per germline (reference sequence). The V gene end was trimmed by 0 bases and the J gene end by 5 bases; junction bases not matched to a gene: 3. CDR3 DNA: TGTGCCAGCAGCTTAGCAGGGGGCAGTGAGACCCAGTACTTC. This translates into CASSLAGGSETQYF.

This chain links TRBV9 with TRBJ1-2, with 8 bases fitting TRBD1. The CDR3 spans 14 residues. The V and J ends lost 4 bases and 5 bases, in that order; junction bases with no gene match: 7. The V gene's germline CDR1 is SGDLS and CDR2 YYNGEE. The CDR3 region has the DNA TGTGCCAGCAGCCAGGGGGCCCCGTCGTATGGCTACACCTTC. It specifies CASSQGAPSYGYTF.

As to this clone: The same CDR3 is also encoded by other DNA sequences in this sample. CDR3 amino acids: CASSPIPGGENTEAFF. CDR3 in DNA: TGTGCCAGCTCACCCATCCCTGGAGGGGAGAACACTGAAGCTTTCTTT. The chain joins TRBV18 to TRBJ1-1, with D possibly TRBD1 on 5 matching bases. V shed 3 bases and J shed 1 base, with 15 bases lying between them. Germline V gene data show CDR1 as KGHSH and CDR2 as LQKENI. The CDR3 has 16 amino acids.

This clone occurred a few times. This chain joins TRBV7-3 and TRBJ2-1, with 8 nucleotides matching TRBD2. The germline CDR1 and CDR2 sequences are SGHTA and FQGTGA. The CDR3 contains 15 residues. After removal of 2 bases from V and 7 bases from J, the junction contained 7 bases not matched to a gene. In nucleotides, the CDR3 is TGTGCCAGCAGCTTATCAGGCCGGGGGGGAAATGAGCAGTTCTTC. Its protein is CASSLSGRGGNEQFF.

V usage is TRBV18 and J usage is TRBJ2-7, with a possible D match to TRBD1 (5 bases). The CDR3 is made up of 13 amino acids. Germline values: CDR1 KGHSH, CDR2 LQKENI. Trimming shortened V by 6 bases and J by 13 bases, and 22 bases separated the two germline ends. CDR3 residues: CASSRDPRDRGYF. Written as DNA, the CDR3 is TGTGCCAGCTCCCGAGACCCCAGGGATAGGGGATACTTC.

The chain combines TRBV5-1 with TRBJ1-5; 11 bases align to TRBD1. This CDR3 region has 15 residues. Germline V lookup: CDR1 SGHRS, CDR2 YFSETQ. J gave up 6 bases and V 0 bases, and 2 bases lay outside the gene matches. CDR3: CASSLGTGGSQPQHF. The CDR3 DNA follows: TGCGCCAGCAGCTTGGGGACAGGGGGCTCTCAGCCCCAGCATTTT.

Note on this clone: This CDR3 is also generated by other DNA sequences in the sample. The V gene is TRBV5-1, the J gene TRBJ1-1; D is perhaps TRBD1 (6 bases). Looked up from germline, CDR1 is SGHRS and CDR2 is YFSETQ. V was pared by 1 base and J by 1 base, with 8 bases between. This CDR3 has 14 amino acids. CDR3 sequence (DNA): TGCGCCAGCAGCTTGTCGACAGGGAACACTGAAGCTTTCTTT. Protein sequence: CASSLSTGNTEAFF.